This passage covers 11 T cell receptor beta chains from one sample sequenced in a study of blood T cell repertoires in COVID-19. Method: immunoSEQ multiplex PCR; TCRdb's copy keeps in-frame clones and lacks some. The sample lists about 95,000 clones, around nine tenths occurring once. The sequencing input was peripheral blood. The source of these receptors is a man between 60 and 75 years old with COVID-19, enrolled during active disease.

The rearrangement uses TRBV10-3 and TRBJ1-1, with D unresolved. The CDR3 is made up of 13 amino acids. Looked up from germline, CDR1 is ENHRY and CDR2 is SYGVKD. V was shortened by 2 bases and J by 7 bases, with 11 bases between the two germline ends. The CDR3 DNA reads TGTGCCATCAGTGAGGGCCGTTCCTTTGAAGCTTTCTTT. Translated: CAISEGRSFEAFF.

The chain is built from TRBV5-1 and TRBJ1-2; TRBD1 agrees at 10 bases. This CDR3 region has 14 residues. Germline V lookup: CDR1 SGHRS, CDR2 YFSETQ. V was pared by 4 bases and J by 2 bases, with 2 bases of the junction left unmatched. Here the CDR3 reads CASSMTGGNYGYTF. The CDR3 DNA is TGCGCCAGCAGCATGACAGGGGGCAACTATGGCTACACCTTC. Drawing the rest from reference TRBV5-1 and TRBJ1-2, the complete variable domain is KAGVTQTPRYLIKTRGQQVTLSCSPISGHRSVSWYQQTPGQGLQFLFEYFSETQRNKGNFPGRFSGRQFSNSRSEMNVSTLELGDSALYLCASSMTGGNYGYTFGSGTRLTVV.

This rearrangement joins TRBV15 to TRBJ2-2, with 8 bases fitting TRBD2. Trimming removed 3 bases from V and 6 bases from J; junction bases left unmatched: 6. Germline values: CDR1 LNHNV, CDR2 YYDKDF (reference sequence). The CDR3 runs to 15 residues. As DNA, the CDR3 is TGTGCCACCAGCAGCGGGGGGGCTGGCCCCGGGGAGCTGTTTTTT. Translation: CATSSGGAGPGELFF.

The J gene is TRBJ1-4, the V gene TRBV5-4, with 7 nucleotides matching TRBD1. CDR1 is SGHNT and CDR2 is YYREEE in the germline V gene (reference sequence). J was trimmed by 4 bases and V by 5 bases; bases with no gene match: 11. The CDR3 is 16 residues long. CDR3 DNA sequence: TGTGCCAGCAGACAATCTCACAGGGGAGGTAATGAAAAACTGTTTTTT. This gives the protein CASRQSHRGGNEKLFF.

V gene TRBV29-1 combines with J gene TRBJ2-3, with D possibly matching TRBD1 (5 bases). CDR1 and CDR2 from the germline V gene are SQVTM and ANQGSEA. CDR3 length: 13 residues. Trimming stripped 6 bases from V and 4 bases from J, with 14 bases between. The CDR3 spells CSVVQDVPDTQYF. The CDR3 bases are TGCAGCGTGGTACAGGATGTACCAGATACGCAGTATTTT.

This chain joins TRBV5-1 and TRBJ1-1; the match to TRBD1 covers 7 bases. Germline loops: CDR1 SGHRS, CDR2 YFSETQ. V dropped 0 bases and J dropped 4; count of bases not matched to a gene: 6. This CDR3 comprises 15 residues. The CDR3 DNA follows: TGCGCCAGCAGCTTGGTTTCACAGGGGACCACTGAAGCTTTCTTT. Protein product: CASSLVSQGTTEAFF.

This clone was observed a single time. The chain carries TRBV6-2 or TRBV6-3 and TRBJ1-5, with 8 positions matching TRBD1. The CDR3 is made up of 14 amino acids. The V segment lost 6 bases and the J segment 7 bases; nucleotides outside the gene matches: 8. In germline, CDR1 is MNHEY, CDR2 SVGEGT. CDR3 loop: CASSDGQGGQPQHF. CDR3 DNA sequence: TGTGCCAGCAGCGACGGACAGGGAGGCCAGCCCCAGCATTTT.

This clone was counted a single time. For the CDR3, the DNA is TGTGCTAGTGGTTTGAATGTAGGGACAGTAAACACCGGGGAGCTGTTTTTT. It codes for CASGLNVGTVNTGELFF. V usage is TRBV12-5 and J usage is TRBJ2-2, with TRBD1 matching over 7 bases. V trimming: 2 bases; J trimming: 2 bases; junction bases outside the gene matches: 8. Germline lookup yields CDR1 LGHNT and CDR2 FRNRAP. The CDR3 sequence is 17 residues long.

This rearrangement joins TRBV5-1 to TRBJ1-4; D remains unclear. Germline V gene lookup returns CDR1 SGHRS and CDR2 YFSETQ. With 0 bases removed from V and 7 bases from J, the gap between germline ends came to 7 bases. The CDR3 runs 13 residues. The CDR3 nucleotides are TGCGCCAGCAGCTTGGACAGTATTGAAAAACTGTTTTTT. Encoded protein: CASSLDSIEKLFF.

This sequence joins TRBV7-9 and TRBJ2-7; D gene ambiguous. V lost 1 base, J lost 5 bases, and 6 bases lay in between. This CDR3 is built from 12 residues. Germline V gives CDR1 SEHNR, CDR2 FQNEAQ (reference sequence). The CDR3 reads CASSLVSDEQYF. CDR3 DNA: TGTGCCAGCAGCTTAGTCTCAGACGAGCAGTACTTC.

V usage is TRBV2 and J usage is TRBJ2-3; D may be TRBD1 (6 bases). The germline CDR1 and CDR2 sequences are SNHLY and FYNNEI. The CDR3 sequence is 11 residues long. The ends were cut back, 6 bases at V and 14 bases at J, with 15 bases in the middle. This CDR3 reads CASSETGPAYF. The CDR3 bases are TGTGCCAGCAGCGAGACAGGCCCAGCGTATTTT.